These 8 T cell receptor beta chains were sequenced from one sample in a study of blood T cell repertoires in COVID-19. TCRdb keeps only in-frame clones here, not all; method: immunoSEQ multiplex PCR. The sample has around 100,000 clones, less than 90% seen once. Sequenced input: peripheral blood. The source of these receptors is a man aged 25 to 45 in a cohort sampled during active COVID-19.

V is TRBV6-1 and J is TRBJ2-7; D unresolved. The CDR3 length is 13 residues. CDR1 MNHNS and CDR2 SASEGT come from the germline V gene. Trimming removed 3 bases from V and 2 bases from J, with 8 bases in between. CDR3 DNA: TGTGCCAGCAGTGACAGCGAAACCTACGAGCAGTACTTC. This translates into CASSDSETYEQYF.

V gene TRBV18 combines with J gene TRBJ2-4; 12 bases fit TRBD2. This CDR3 has 17 residues. The germline V gene encodes CDR1 KGHSH and CDR2 LQKENI. After removal of 3 bases from V and 3 bases from J, the junction contained 6 bases not matched to a gene. The CDR3 spells CASSPLAGGPVKNIQYF. For the CDR3, the DNA is TGTGCCAGCTCACCCCTAGCGGGGGGGCCGGTCAAAAACATTCAGTACTTC.

The V call is TRBV7-6, the J call TRBJ1-3; 10 nucleotides line up with TRBD1. CDR1 is SGHVS and CDR2 is FNYEAQ in the germline V gene. V was pared by 5 bases and J by 4 bases, with 8 bases of the junction left unmatched. There are 16 residues in the CDR3. CDR3: CASSRDRGSGGNTIYF. CDR3 nucleotides: TGTGCCAGCAGCCGGGACAGGGGTTCAGGGGGAAACACCATATATTTT.

V usage is TRBV19 and J usage is TRBJ1-5; no firm D call. Germline V gene data show CDR1 as LNHDA and CDR2 as SQIVND (reference sequence). V lost 9 bases and J 1 base, leaving 16 bases between the germline ends. The CDR3 length is 15 residues. Written as DNA, the CDR3 is TGTGCCAGCAAGGGAGGAGTTAGCAGCAATCAGCCCCAGCATTTT. Translated: CASKGGVSSNQPQHF.

The genes are TRBV10-3 and TRBJ2-2; D is possibly TRBD1 (5 bases). The germline V and J ends were trimmed by 7 bases and 4 bases, with 16 bases remaining between them. The CDR3 spans 15 residues. Germline CDR1 and CDR2: ENHRY and SYGVKD. CDR3 DNA sequence: TGTGCCATCAAGCTTGGCAGGGATGGCACCGGGGAGCTGTTTTTT. It is translated as CAIKLGRDGTGELFF.

The V and J genes are TRBV25-1 and TRBJ2-7, with TRBD1 identical over 7 bases. The V and J ends lost 8 bases and 5 bases, in that order; junction bases with no gene match: 12. The CDR3 is made up of 14 amino acids. The V gene's germline CDR1 is MGHDK and CDR2 SYGVNS. CDR3 protein: CASRGQPGQDEQYF. The DNA for the CDR3 is TGTGCCAGCCGCGGACAGCCCGGACAGGACGAGCAGTACTTC.

The chain uses TRBV6-6 and TRBJ2-7; 9 bases line up with TRBD2. The J segment lost 2 bases and the V segment lost 6 bases, leaving 8 bases of the junction unmatched. Looked up from germline, CDR1 is MNHNY and CDR2 is SVGAGI (reference sequence). The CDR3 spans 15 residues. DNA for the CDR3: TGTGCCAGCAGCCCTGGGGGCGGGGGGGCCTACGAGCAGTACTTC. Translation gives CASSPGGGGAYEQYF.

The chain recombines TRBV6-6 with TRBJ2-5; 9 bases agree with TRBD2. The CDR3 has 13 residues. V was clipped by 8 bases and J by 0 bases; unmatched bases: 1. Germline V CDR1 and CDR2: MNHNY, SVGAGI (reference sequence). This chain's CDR3 is CASASGDQETQYF. In DNA form, the CDR3 reads TGTGCCAGCGCTAGCGGGGACCAAGAGACCCAGTACTTC.